A selection of T cell receptor beta chains follows, all from one sample in a study of blood T cell repertoires in COVID-19. Sequenced by immunoSEQ multiplex PCR; TCRdb stores in-frame clones only, minus some. The sample contains under 70,000 clones, about nine tenths of which appear only once. The sequencing sample was made of peripheral blood. The receptor set was obtained from a woman in her seventies with acute or convalescent COVID-19. Both conserved end residues are part of each CDR3. Each record gives: CDR3 protein, V gene, J gene.

CDR3: CASSYSAGGTYEQYF; V: TRBV6-6; J: TRBJ2-7
CDR3: CASSLEAGAFTGELFF; V: TRBV5-4; J: TRBJ2-2
CDR3: CASSRLDRGPYEQYF; V: TRBV7-2; J: TRBJ2-7
CDR3: CASAARGQGSEKLFF; V: TRBV19; J: TRBJ1-4
CDR3: CASSERVRGMDTF; V: TRBV6-1; J: TRBJ1-2
CDR3: CASSLDYFGPGRSGANVLTF; V: TRBV27; J: TRBJ2-6
CDR3: CSGGTGGAGELFF; V: TRBV29-1; J: TRBJ2-2
CDR3: CASSLPGSWGETEAFF; V: TRBV6-6; J: TRBJ1-1
CDR3: CASSLISTPRETQYF; V: TRBV7-9; J: TRBJ2-5
CDR3: CASSNDGGRAYNEQFF; V: TRBV21-1; J: TRBJ2-1
CDR3: CASSPDSEGTEAFF; V: TRBV5-6; J: TRBJ1-1
CDR3: CASSPSSGGGYNEQFF; V: TRBV18; J: TRBJ2-1
CDR3: CASSPDRTAPDTGELFF; V: TRBV28; J: TRBJ2-2
CDR3: CASSIVSVLGGNTEAFF; V: TRBV19; J: TRBJ1-1
CDR3: CASRDGTGGETDTQYF; V: TRBV7-2; J: TRBJ2-3
CDR3: CASRGQLHTDTQYF; V: TRBV7-3; J: TRBJ2-3
CDR3: CASSLWGGSGELFF; V: TRBV28; J: TRBJ2-2